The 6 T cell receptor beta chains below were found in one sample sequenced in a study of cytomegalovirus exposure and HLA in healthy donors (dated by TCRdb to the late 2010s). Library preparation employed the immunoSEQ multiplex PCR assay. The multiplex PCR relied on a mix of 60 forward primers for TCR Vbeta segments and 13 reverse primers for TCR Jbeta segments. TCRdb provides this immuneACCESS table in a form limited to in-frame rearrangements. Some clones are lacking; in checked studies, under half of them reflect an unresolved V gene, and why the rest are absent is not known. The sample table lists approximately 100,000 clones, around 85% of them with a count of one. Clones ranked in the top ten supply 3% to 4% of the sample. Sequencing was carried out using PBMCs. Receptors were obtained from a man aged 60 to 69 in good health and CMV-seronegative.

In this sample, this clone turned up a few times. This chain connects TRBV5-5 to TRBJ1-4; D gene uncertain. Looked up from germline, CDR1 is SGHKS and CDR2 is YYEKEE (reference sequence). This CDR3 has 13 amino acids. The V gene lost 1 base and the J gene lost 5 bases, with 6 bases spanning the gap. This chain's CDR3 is CASSLRWNEKLFF. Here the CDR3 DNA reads TGTGCCAGCAGCTTGCGGTGGAATGAAAAACTGTTTTTT.

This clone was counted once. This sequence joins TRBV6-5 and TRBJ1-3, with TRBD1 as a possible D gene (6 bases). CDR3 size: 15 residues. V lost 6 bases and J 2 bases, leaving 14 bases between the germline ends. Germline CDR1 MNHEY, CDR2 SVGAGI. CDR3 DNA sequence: TGTGCCAGCAGCCGAGCATGGGGGCCTGGAAACACCATATATTTT. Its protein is CASSRAWGPGNTIYF.

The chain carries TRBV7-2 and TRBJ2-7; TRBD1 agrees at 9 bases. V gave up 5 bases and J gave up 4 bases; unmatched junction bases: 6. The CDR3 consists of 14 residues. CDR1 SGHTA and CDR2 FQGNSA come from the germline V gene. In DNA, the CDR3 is TGTGCCAGCAGCCGACAGGGGGGAGGGTACGAGCAGTACGTC. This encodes CASSRQGGGYEQYV.

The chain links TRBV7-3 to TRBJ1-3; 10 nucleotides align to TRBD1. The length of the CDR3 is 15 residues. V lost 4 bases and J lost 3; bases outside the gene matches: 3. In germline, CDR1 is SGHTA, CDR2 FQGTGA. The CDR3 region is CASSWTGGGGNTIYF. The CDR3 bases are TGTGCCAGCAGCTGGACAGGGGGAGGTGGAAACACCATATATTTT.

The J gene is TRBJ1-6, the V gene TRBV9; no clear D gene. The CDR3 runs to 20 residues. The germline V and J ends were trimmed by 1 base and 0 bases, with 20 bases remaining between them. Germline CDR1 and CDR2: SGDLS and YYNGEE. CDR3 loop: CASSVRPYKVNSSYNSPLHF. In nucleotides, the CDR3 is TGTGCCAGCAGCGTACGTCCCTACAAAGTGAACAGCTCCTATAATTCACCCCTCCACTTT.

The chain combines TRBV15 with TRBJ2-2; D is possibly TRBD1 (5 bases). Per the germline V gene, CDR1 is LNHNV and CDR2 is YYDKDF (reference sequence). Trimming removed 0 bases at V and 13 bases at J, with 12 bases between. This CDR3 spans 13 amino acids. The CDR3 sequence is CATSRDLGEGLFF. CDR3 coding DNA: TGTGCCACCAGCAGAGATTTAGGGGAAGGGCTGTTTTTT.